This passage covers 7 T cell receptor beta chains from one sample sequenced in a study of shared clonotypes between healthy human individuals. The naive CD8 subset, CD45RO-negative cells positively selected for CCR7, excluded terminally differentiated effector memory CD45RA+ cells. TCRdb keeps only in-frame clones here, not all; method: immunoSEQ multiplex PCR. The sample comprises around 650,000 clones, around 96% of which are singletons, and approximately 0.12% rests with the top ten. Sequencing was done on a sample of naive CD8+ T cells sorted from blood. The receptors were sampled from a woman in her twenties or thirties in good health.

This chain joins TRBV14 and TRBJ2-7; TRBD2 aligns across 9 bases. The V gene's germline CDR1 is SGHDN and CDR2 FVKESK. The length of the CDR3 is 12 residues. V lost 5 bases and J lost 6; bases outside the gene matches: 2. For the CDR3, the DNA is TGTGCCAGCAGCAGCGGGGGGCTCGAGCAGTACTTC. Encoded protein: CASSSGGLEQYF.

The gene calls are TRBV2 and TRBJ2-5; no clear D gene. The V gene's germline CDR1 is SNHLY and CDR2 FYNNEI. This CDR3 region has 13 residues. V was cut by 3 bases and J by 2 bases, with 7 bases left in between. The CDR3 sequence is CASSDPDQETQYF. In DNA form, the CDR3 reads TGTGCCAGCAGTGATCCGGATCAAGAGACCCAGTACTTC.

The rearrangement links TRBV25-1 to TRBJ2-5, with TRBD2 matching 12 bases. Germline V gene data show CDR1 as MGHDK and CDR2 as SYGVNS. This CDR3 spans 16 amino acids. Trimming cost V 4 bases and J 5 bases; bases outside gene matches: 8. As DNA, the CDR3 is TGTGCCAGCAGTGGGGCCCGGACTAGCGGGAAGGAGACCCAGTACTTC. This codes for CASSGARTSGKETQYF.

This clone occurred once. The genes are TRBV19 and TRBJ2-3; 7 bases agree with TRBD1. V lost 3 bases, J lost 5 bases, and 8 bases stayed unmatched. The CDR3 covers 15 residues. The germline V gene has CDR1 LNHDA and CDR2 SQIVND (reference sequence). This CDR3 is CASSMRGGTLDTQYF. Written as DNA, the CDR3 is TGTGCCAGTAGTATGCGAGGGGGCACCCTAGATACGCAGTATTTT.

This clone was found once. The V gene is TRBV5-4, the J gene TRBJ2-7; maybe TRBD1 (6 bases). The germline V gene has CDR1 SGHNT and CDR2 YYREEE (reference sequence). The V end lost 1 base, the J end lost 5 bases, and 16 bases lay between the germline ends. The CDR3 contains 15 residues. The CDR3 DNA sequence: TGTGCCAGCAGCTTGTTCACAGGGAGAAAGGACGAGCAGTACTTC. As protein: CASSLFTGRKDEQYF.

V gene TRBV10-1 combines with J gene TRBJ2-2; D remains ambiguous. The germline V gene has CDR1 WNHNN and CDR2 SYGVQD (reference sequence). V was shortened by 3 bases and J by 0 bases, with 8 bases between the two germline ends. The CDR3 is made up of 15 amino acids. DNA of the CDR3: TGCGCCAGCAGTGAAATCCGTACGAACACCGGGGAGCTGTTTTTT. It encodes CASSEIRTNTGELFF.

V is TRBV23-1 and J is TRBJ1-2; maybe TRBD1 (5 bases). TRBV23-1 belongs to the ORF category, with a function that is uncertain. V was clipped by 0 bases and J by 7 bases, with 12 bases between them. The CDR3 runs to 14 residues. CDR3 nucleotide sequence: TGCGCCAGCAGTCAATCCAGGGAAGCACGTGGCTACACCTTC. Its protein is CASSQSREARGYTF.